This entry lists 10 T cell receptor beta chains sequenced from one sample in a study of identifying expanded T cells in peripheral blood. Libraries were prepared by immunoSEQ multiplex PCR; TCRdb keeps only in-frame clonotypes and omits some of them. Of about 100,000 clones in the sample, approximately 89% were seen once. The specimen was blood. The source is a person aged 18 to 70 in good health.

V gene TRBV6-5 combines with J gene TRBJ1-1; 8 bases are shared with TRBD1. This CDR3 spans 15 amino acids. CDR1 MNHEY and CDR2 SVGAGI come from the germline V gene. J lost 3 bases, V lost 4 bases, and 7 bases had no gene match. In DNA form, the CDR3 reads TGTGCCAGCAGTTCGCCGACAGGGGCGTACACTGAAGCTTTCTTT. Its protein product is CASSSPTGAYTEAFF.

CDR3 protein: CASSQDHPEVLGAYEQYF. In nucleotides, the CDR3 is TGTGCCAGCAGCCAAGACCATCCGGAGGTCCTCGGGGCCTACGAGCAGTACTTC. J is TRBJ2-7 and V is TRBV4-2, with a weak D call TRBD2 (5 bases). The CDR3 runs 18 residues. Germline CDR1 reads LGHNA; CDR2 reads YNFKEQ. With 0 bases removed from V and 2 bases from J, the gap between germline ends came to 20 bases.

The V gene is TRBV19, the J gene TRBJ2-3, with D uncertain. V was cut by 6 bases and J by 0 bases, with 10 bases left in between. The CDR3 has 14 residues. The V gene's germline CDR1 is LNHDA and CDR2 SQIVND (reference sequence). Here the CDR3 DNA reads TGTGCCAGTAGGAAGGGTGGGAGCACAGATACGCAGTATTTT. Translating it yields CASRKGGSTDTQYF.

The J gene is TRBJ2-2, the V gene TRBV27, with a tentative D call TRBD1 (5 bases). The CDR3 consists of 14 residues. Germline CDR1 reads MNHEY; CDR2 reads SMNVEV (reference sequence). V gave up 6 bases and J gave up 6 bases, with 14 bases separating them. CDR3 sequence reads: CASRKRQQAGELFF. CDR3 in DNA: TGTGCCAGCAGGAAAAGACAGCAAGCCGGGGAGCTGTTTTTT.

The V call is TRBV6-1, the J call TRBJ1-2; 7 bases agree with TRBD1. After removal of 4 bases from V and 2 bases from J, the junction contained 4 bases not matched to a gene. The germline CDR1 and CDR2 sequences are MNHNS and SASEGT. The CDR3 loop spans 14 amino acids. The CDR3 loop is CASSARDSNYGYTF. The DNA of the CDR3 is TGTGCCAGCAGTGCCCGGGACAGCAACTATGGCTACACCTTC.

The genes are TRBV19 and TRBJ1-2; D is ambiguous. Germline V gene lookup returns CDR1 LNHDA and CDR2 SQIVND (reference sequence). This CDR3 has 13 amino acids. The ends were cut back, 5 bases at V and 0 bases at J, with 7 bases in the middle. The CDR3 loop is CASSREPNYGYTF. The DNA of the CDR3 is TGTGCCAGTAGTCGGGAGCCTAACTATGGCTACACCTTC.

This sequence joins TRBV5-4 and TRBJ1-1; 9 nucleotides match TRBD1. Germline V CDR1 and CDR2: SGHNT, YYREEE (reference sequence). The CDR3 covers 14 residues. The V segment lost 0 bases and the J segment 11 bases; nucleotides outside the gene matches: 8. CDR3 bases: TGTGCCAGCAGCTTGGGGGGGGGACAGGGAACGGCTTTCTTT. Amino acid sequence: CASSLGGGQGTAFF. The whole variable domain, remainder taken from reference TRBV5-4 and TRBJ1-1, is ETGVTQSPTHLIKTRGQQVTLRCSSQSGHNTVSWYQQALGQGPQFIFQYYREEENGRGNFPPRFSGLQFPNYSSELNVNALELDDSALYLCASSLGGGQGTAFFGQGTRLTVV.

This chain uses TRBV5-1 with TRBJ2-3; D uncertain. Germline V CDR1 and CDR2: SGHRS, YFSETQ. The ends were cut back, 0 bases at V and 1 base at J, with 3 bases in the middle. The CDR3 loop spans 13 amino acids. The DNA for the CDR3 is TGCGCCAGCAGCTTGGCCGGCACAGATACGCAGTATTTT. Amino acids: CASSLAGTDTQYF.

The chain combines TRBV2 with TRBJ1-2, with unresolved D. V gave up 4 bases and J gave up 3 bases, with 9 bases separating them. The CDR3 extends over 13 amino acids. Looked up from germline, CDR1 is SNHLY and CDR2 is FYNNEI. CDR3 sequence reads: CASSVVDDYGYTF. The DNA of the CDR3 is TGTGCCAGCAGTGTGGTAGATGACTATGGCTACACCTTC. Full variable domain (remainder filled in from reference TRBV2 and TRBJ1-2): EPEVTQTPSHQVTQMGQEVILRCVPISNHLYFYWYRQILGQKVEFLVSFYNNEISEKSEIFDDQFSVERPDGSNFTLKIRSTKLEDSAMYFCASSVVDDYGYTFGSGTRLTVV.

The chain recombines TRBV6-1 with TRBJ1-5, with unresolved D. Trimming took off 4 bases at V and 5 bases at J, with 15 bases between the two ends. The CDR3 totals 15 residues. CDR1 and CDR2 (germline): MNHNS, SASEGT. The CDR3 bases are TGTGCCAGCAGTGCAACCGGACGGTCAGATCAGCCCCAGCATTTT. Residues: CASSATGRSDQPQHF.